Below are 32 T cell receptor beta chains sequenced from a single sample in a study of neurological immune-mediated disorders. MiXCR, applied by TCRdb to the 5' RACE reads, yields one record per CDR3 protein. The data hold about 59,000 distinct CDR3 sequences, with about 12% observed a single time. The material sequenced was PBMCs. These receptor sequences come from a woman aged 55-69 years with HTLV-1-associated myelopathy (HAM/TSP).

This clonotype was recorded many times. The chain couples TRBV12-3 or TRBV12-4 to TRBJ2-3; weak D call: TRBD2 (5 bases). CDR3 size: 15 residues. Trimming stripped 6 bases from V and 2 bases from J, with 15 bases between. The CDR3 bases are TGTGCCAGCAGCTACGACCAGAGGGACACAGATACGCAGTATTTT. It encodes CASSYDQRDTDTQYF.

Many counts were recorded for this clonotype. The CDR3, as DNA: TGTGCCAGCAGTTTAGGGGGGTCGGACACTGAAGCTTTCTTT. It yields the protein CASSLGGSDTEAFF. The chain is built from TRBV28 and TRBJ1-1; D perhaps matches TRBD1 (5 bases). V lost 2 bases to trimming and J lost 3 bases, with 10 bases between them. Germline V gene sequence: CDR1 MDHEN, CDR2 SYDVKM. This CDR3 is 14 amino acids long.

There are many counts of this clonotype. This sequence joins TRBV12-3 or TRBV12-4 and TRBJ2-7; 10 bases map to TRBD2. V shed 3 bases, J shed 3 bases, and the junction held 8 bases outside the gene matches. There are 16 residues in the CDR3. The CDR3 protein is CASSFGELAGNYEQYF. CDR3 sequence (DNA): TGTGCCAGCAGTTTCGGCGAACTAGCGGGAAACTACGAGCAGTACTTC.

This clonotype was recorded many times. The rearrangement links TRBV20-1 to TRBJ2-1; 9 bases agree with TRBD2. Germline CDR1 is DFQATT and CDR2 is SNEGSKA (reference sequence). Losses at the gene ends were 3 bases for V and 9 bases for J; bases not matched to a gene: 9. This CDR3 is built from 14 residues. CDR3 coding DNA: TGCAGTGCTAGTTGGGCTAGCGGGACCGCTGAGCAGTTCTTC. This translates into CSASWASGTAEQFF.

In its sample, this clonotype was seen many times. V and J are TRBV20-1 and TRBJ2-7; no clear D gene. Germline CDR1 is DFQATT and CDR2 is SNEGSKA (reference sequence). The CDR3 totals 14 residues. Deletions cut 6 bases from V and 1 base from J, with 16 bases between. The CDR3, as DNA: TGCAGTGCGTATACCGAACCACCTTCCTACGAGCAGTACTTC. Amino acid sequence: CSAYTEPPSYEQYF.

The chain links TRBV5-1 to TRBJ1-1; 11 nucleotides agree with TRBD1. With V trimmed by 8 bases and J by 5 bases, 11 bases remained unmatched. CDR1 is SGHRS and CDR2 is YFSETQ in the germline V gene. CDR3 length: 15 residues. The CDR3 region is CARSPGQGAGTEAFF. The CDR3 coding sequence is TGCGCCAGAAGCCCAGGACAGGGGGCAGGTACTGAAGCTTTCTTT. Filled out from reference TRBV5-1 and TRBJ1-1, the complete variable domain reads KAGVTQTPRYLIKTRGQQVTLSCSPISGHRSVSWYQQTPGQGLQFLFEYFSETQRNKGNFPGRFSGRQFSNSRSEMNVSTLELGDSALYLCARSPGQGAGTEAFFGQGTRLTVV.

This clonotype was seen many times. J is TRBJ1-1 and V is TRBV12-5, with D tentatively TRBD1 (6 bases). The germline V gene encodes CDR1 LGHNT and CDR2 FRNRAP. The CDR3 loop spans 20 amino acids. Trimming left V 0 bases short and J 0 bases short, with 23 bases between. Here the CDR3 reads CASGLVGGRNTIHMNTEAFF. The DNA for the CDR3 is TGTGCTAGTGGTTTGGTCGGGGGCAGGAATACGATCCACATGAACACTGAAGCTTTCTTT. Supplemented by reference TRBV12-5 and TRBJ1-1, the full variable domain reads DARVTQTPRHKVTEMGQEVTMRCQPILGHNTVFWYRQTMMQGLELLAYFRNRAPLDDSGMPKDRFSAEMPDATLATLKIQPSEPRDSAVYFCASGLVGGRNTIHMNTEAFFGQGTRLTVV.

This clonotype has at least ten counts. The chain recombines TRBV2 with TRBJ2-1; 7 bases agree with TRBD1. The V gene end was trimmed by 4 bases and the J gene end by 9 bases; junction bases not matched to a gene: 9. In germline, CDR1 is SNHLY, CDR2 FYNNEI. The CDR3 is made up of 14 amino acids. CDR3 loop: CASSVRDSIGEQFF. Here the CDR3 DNA reads TGTGCCAGCAGTGTTCGGGACAGTATCGGTGAGCAGTTCTTC.

The chain joins TRBV18 to TRBJ2-6; possible D gene TRBD2, 5 bases. This CDR3 comprises 17 residues. V lost 3 bases to trimming and J lost 4 bases, with 16 bases between them. The germline V gene has CDR1 KGHSH and CDR2 LQKENI. The CDR3 protein is CASSPWTGKLGANVLTF. As DNA, the CDR3 is TGTGCCAGCTCACCTTGGACTGGAAAATTAGGGGCCAACGTCCTGACTTTC.

Of note for this clonotype: This may be a read error: a much more frequent sequence differs by one nucleotide. The V and J genes are TRBV27 and TRBJ2-2, with TRBD1 identical over 7 bases. This CDR3 comprises 15 residues. Germline CDR1 reads MNHEY; CDR2 reads SMNVEV (reference sequence). CDR3 region: CASSGDRANTGEPFF. CDR3 DNA: TGTGCCAGCAGTGGGGACAGAGCGAACACCGGGGAGCCGTTTTTT.

This clonotype was seen repeatedly, ten times or more. The V call is TRBV7-2, the J call TRBJ2-7, with a tentative D call TRBD2 (6 bases). This CDR3 is built from 14 residues. Between the trimmed V and J ends, which lost 2 bases and 5 bases, there was a span of 13 bases. Germline CDR1 is SGHTA and CDR2 is FQGNSA. CDR3 DNA: TGTGCCAGCAGCTTACCGGGAGTATCCCACGAGCAGTACTTC. Amino acid sequence: CASSLPGVSHEQYF. Supplemented by reference TRBV7-2 and TRBJ2-7, the full variable domain reads GAGVSQSPSNKVTEKGKDVELRCDPISGHTALYWYRQSLGQGLEFLIYFQGNSAPDKSGLPSDRFSAERTGGSVSTLTIQRTQQEDSAVYLCASSLPGVSHEQYFGPGTRLTVT.

This clonotype was recorded many times. The chain combines TRBV29-1 with TRBJ1-2, with no clear D. The V gene's germline CDR1 is SQVTM and CDR2 ANQGSEA. The CDR3 runs to 15 residues. Trimming took off 3 bases at V and 0 bases at J, with 14 bases between the two ends. The CDR3, as DNA: TGCAGCGTTGAGGCGGCAGGTCAAGCTAACTATGGCTACACCTTC. Encoded protein: CSVEAAGQANYGYTF.

This clonotype was counted at least ten times. The chain recombines TRBV27 with TRBJ2-7, with a possible D match to TRBD1 (5 bases). Germline assignment: CDR1 MNHEY and CDR2 SMNVEV (reference sequence). The CDR3 spans 16 residues. The V gene lost 5 bases and the J gene lost 2 bases, with 19 bases spanning the gap. CDR3 coding DNA: TGTGCCAGCAGTCTCTACAGCGCAGCAGGGCCCTACGAGCAGTACTTC. Translation gives CASSLYSAAGPYEQYF.

The rearrangement joins TRBV7-6 to TRBJ2-2; D not resolved. The V and J ends lost 4 bases and 4 bases respectively, with 10 bases between them. The CDR3 contains 14 residues. Germline-derived CDR1 and CDR2 are SGHVS and FNYEAQ. CDR3 sequence: CASSSWPATGELFF. As DNA, the CDR3 is TGTGCCAGCAGCTCGTGGCCGGCCACCGGGGAGCTGTTTTTT. Together with reference TRBV7-6 and TRBJ2-2, the CDR3 gives the full variable domain: GAGVSQSPRYKVTKRGQDVALRCDPISGHVSLYWYRQALGQGPEFLTYFNYEAQQDKSGLPNDRFSAERPEGSISTLTIQRTEQRDSAMYRCASSSWPATGELFFGEGSRLTVL.

This clonotype has a count of ten or more. The V and J genes are TRBV5-1 and TRBJ2-1, with 10 bases matching TRBD2. V dropped 5 bases and J dropped 10; count of bases not matched to a gene: 6. The germline CDR1 and CDR2 sequences are SGHRS and YFSETQ. The CDR3 is 13 residues long. The CDR3 nucleotides read TGCGCCAGCAGAACAGCGGGGGGGGGAGAGCAGTTCTTC. Protein sequence: CASRTAGGGEQFF. Full variable domain (remainder filled in from reference TRBV5-1 and TRBJ2-1): KAGVTQTPRYLIKTRGQQVTLSCSPISGHRSVSWYQQTPGQGLQFLFEYFSETQRNKGNFPGRFSGRQFSNSRSEMNVSTLELGDSALYLCASRTAGGGEQFFGPGTRLTVL.

This clonotype was recorded a few times. The limits of the CDR3 on the DNA are not certain, so only TCRdb's listed CDR3 is given. The chain links TRBV5-6 to TRBJ2-5; TRBD2, the table's D call, was not compared with the DNA. The CDR3 numbers 24 amino acids, ends counted. Germline lookup yields CDR1 SGHDT and CDR2 YYEEEE. CDR3 residues: CASSFYICSAKGVELAGVTETQYF.

This clonotype was seen many times. This chain joins TRBV20-1 and TRBJ2-1, with a possible D match to TRBD1 (6 bases). CDR1 DFQATT and CDR2 SNEGSKA come from the germline V gene (reference sequence). The CDR3 has 15 amino acids. V was cut by 4 bases and J by 2 bases, with 15 bases left in between. CDR3 in amino acids: CSAIHRARAYNEQFF. The CDR3 coding sequence is TGCAGTGCTATCCACAGGGCGCGGGCCTACAATGAGCAGTTCTTC.

This clonotype appeared many times. V gene TRBV20-1 combines with J gene TRBJ2-1; D remains unclear. This CDR3 is built from 17 residues. The germline gives CDR1 DFQATT, CDR2 SNEGSKA (reference sequence). Trimming shortened V by 3 bases and J by 0 bases, and 18 bases separated the two germline ends. The DNA for the CDR3 is TGCAGTGCTAGTACGGTGGCGGATGGAAGCTCCTACAATGAGCAGTTCTTC. It encodes CSASTVADGSSYNEQFF.

The chain has TRBV29-1 and TRBJ2-2, with 9 bases aligning to TRBD1. The V and J ends lost 5 bases and 6 bases, in that order; junction bases with no gene match: 7. Germline CDR1 SQVTM, CDR2 ANQGSEA. CDR3 length: 14 residues. The CDR3 DNA follows: TGCAGCGTTAAAACCACAGGGGGCCCCGGGGAGCTGTTTTTT. It encodes CSVKTTGGPGELFF.

This clonotype was found many times. The chain couples TRBV5-1 to TRBJ2-1; TRBD1 is a possible D gene (6 bases). The length of the CDR3 is 15 residues. Per germline, CDR1 SGHRS and CDR2 YFSETQ. The V end was cut by 4 bases, the J end by 8 bases, with 19 bases between. The CDR3: CASSPEQGIYHEQFF. The CDR3 nucleotides read TGCGCCAGCAGCCCCGAGCAGGGGATTTACCATGAGCAGTTCTTC.

Regarding this clonotype: A clone one base away is much larger, so this may be a read error. The V call is TRBV11-2, the J call TRBJ2-3, with D tentatively TRBD1 (5 bases). The CDR3 sequence is 19 residues long. The germline gives CDR1 SGHAT, CDR2 FQNNGV. Deletions cut 0 bases from V and 1 base from J, with 20 bases between. The CDR3 loop reads CASSLDRSFLDMGTDTQYF. In DNA form, the CDR3 reads TGTGCCAGCAGCTTAGATCGTTCATTCCTGGACATGGGCACAGATACGCAGTATTTT. The full variable domain, rest sourced from reference TRBV11-2 and TRBJ2-3, is EAGVAQSPRYKIIEKRQSVAFWCNPISGHATLYWYQQILGQGPKLLIQFQNNGVVDDSQLPKDRFSAERLKGVDSTLKIQPAKLEDSAVYLCASSLDRSFLDMGTDTQYFGPGTRLTVL.

This clonotype was seen at least ten times. The genes are TRBV5-1 and TRBJ2-7; D may be TRBD1 or TRBD2 (5 bases each). This CDR3 region has 14 residues. Germline V lookup: CDR1 SGHRS, CDR2 YFSETQ. V was shortened by 4 bases and J by 2 bases, with 13 bases between the two germline ends. The CDR3 nucleotides read TGCGCCAGCAGCCCCGGGACGGCCCCCTACGAGCAGTACTTC. It encodes CASSPGTAPYEQYF.

This clonotype ranks as medium-sized. This chain links TRBV20-1 with TRBJ2-5; the match to TRBD2 covers 9 bases. CDR3 length: 15 amino acids. Germline V lookup: CDR1 DFQATT, CDR2 SNEGSKA (reference sequence). Germline trimming cut 2 bases from V and 1 base from J; bases unmatched to any gene: 5. The CDR3 bases are TGCAGTGCTAGATCCTTGACTAGCGGCCAAGAGACCCAGTACTTC. It codes for CSARSLTSGQETQYF.

This clonotype was seen repeatedly, ten times or more. The chain carries TRBV7-8 and TRBJ2-1; possibly TRBD2 for D (5 bases). CDR3 size: 14 residues. Germline V gene lookup returns CDR1 SGHVS and CDR2 FQNEAQ. Trimming stripped 3 bases from V and 0 bases from J, with 6 bases between. CDR3 sequence reads: CASSFGGSYNEQFF. Written as DNA, the CDR3 is TGTGCCAGCAGCTTTGGAGGCTCCTACAATGAGCAGTTCTTC.

This clonotype has a count of ten or more. The chain joins TRBV2 to TRBJ2-7, with 7 nucleotides matching TRBD1. Germline V gene data show CDR1 as SNHLY and CDR2 as FYNNEI. The junction had 8 bases not matched to a gene; V was cut back by 7 bases and J by 2 bases. The CDR3 extends over 14 amino acids. This CDR3 reads CASTLDRTTYEQYF. CDR3 bases: TGTGCCAGCACCTTGGACAGGACAACCTACGAGCAGTACTTC. Using reference TRBV2 and TRBJ2-7 for the parts outside the CDR3, the full variable domain is EPEVTQTPSHQVTQMGQEVILRCVPISNHLYFYWYRQILGQKVEFLVSFYNNEISEKSEIFDDQFSVERPDGSNFTLKIRSTKLEDSAMYFCASTLDRTTYEQYFGPGTRLTVT.

V is TRBV20-1 and J is TRBJ2-5; no reliable D call. Germline lookup yields CDR1 DFQATT and CDR2 SNEGSKA (reference sequence). CDR3 length: 13 residues. Trimming removed 0 bases from V and 5 bases from J, with 10 bases in between. This chain's CDR3 is CSARDPNRETQYF. The CDR3 DNA is TGCAGTGCTAGAGATCCGAATCGGGAGACCCAGTACTTC.

This clonotype was seen ten or more times. V is TRBV5-5 and J is TRBJ2-1, with TRBD2 as a possible D gene (6 bases). Germline loops: CDR1 SGHKS, CDR2 YYEKEE (reference sequence). The CDR3 extends over 15 amino acids. Trimming left V 6 bases short and J 3 bases short, with 16 bases between. CDR3 in amino acids: CASILGGEDYNEQFF. CDR3 in DNA: TGTGCCAGCATCCTAGGCGGGGAGGACTACAATGAGCAGTTCTTC.

This clonotype was counted many times. The genes are TRBV20-1 and TRBJ2-5; 11 bases fit TRBD2. This CDR3 comprises 17 residues. CDR1 and CDR2 from the germline V gene are DFQATT and SNEGSKA (reference sequence). V was pared by 2 bases and J by 5 bases, with 13 bases of the junction left unmatched. The CDR3 reads CSARLLAGEGFRETQYF. Here the CDR3 DNA reads TGCAGTGCTAGATTACTAGCGGGAGAGGGATTTAGGGAGACCCAGTACTTC.

The table lists this clonotype with many counts. V and J are TRBV5-1 and TRBJ1-1, with 10 nucleotides matching TRBD1. CDR3 length: 13 amino acids. Per the germline V gene, CDR1 is SGHRS and CDR2 is YFSETQ. J gave up 9 bases and V 4 bases, and 6 bases lay outside the gene matches. The CDR3 nucleotides are TGCGCCAGCAGCCAAGGACAGGGGGGTAAAGCTTTCTTT. As protein: CASSQGQGGKAFF.

A few counts support this clonotype. The V gene is TRBV4-1, the J gene TRBJ1-4; the match to TRBD1 covers 8 bases. This CDR3 contains 16 residues. V shed 1 base, J shed 8 bases, and the junction held 9 bases outside the gene matches. Germline lookup yields CDR1 MGHRA and CDR2 YSYEKL. CDR3 sequence (DNA): TGCGCCAGCAGCCAAGCCGCGACAGGGGTGAGGGAAAAACTGTTTTTT. Translated, it gives CASSQAATGVREKLFF.

Many counts were recorded for this clonotype. Because the CDR3's place on the DNA is in doubt, the DNA is left out and the CDR3 is given as listed by TCRdb. This rearrangement joins TRBV30 to TRBJ2-3; the table's D call TRBD1 went unverified against the DNA. Germline V gene data show CDR1 as GTSNPN and CDR2 as SVGIG (reference sequence). Including both end residues, the CDR3 is 11 amino acids long. This CDR3 reads CAWSVGQGAYF.

This clonotype was detected only a few times. The chain carries TRBV3-1 and TRBJ2-1; TRBD2 agrees at 9 bases. Germline V CDR1 and CDR2: LGHDT, YNNKEL (reference sequence). This CDR3 has 17 amino acids. The trim removed 0 bases at V and 8 bases at J, leaving 11 bases unmatched. This CDR3 reads CASSQDIGGRVWDEQFF. For the CDR3, the DNA is TGTGCCAGCAGCCAAGATATCGGCGGGAGGGTTTGGGATGAGCAGTTCTTC.